A single sample gave rise to the 5 T cell receptor beta chains below, sequenced in a study of T cell responses to AZD1222 COVID-19 vaccine. The assay was immunoSEQ multiplex PCR, and TCRdb's table has in-frame clones only and misses some. The sample lists 75,000 to 90,000 clones; almost 80% were seen once. The sample consisted of peripheral blood, taken on day 0 of AZD1222 vaccination. These receptors were taken from an adult in good health.

The V call is TRBV9, the J call TRBJ1-4, with 7 bases fitting TRBD1. V shed 0 bases and J 7 bases; nucleotides not matched to a gene: 6. The CDR3 extends over 15 amino acids. CDR1 and CDR2 (germline): SGDLS, YYNGEE. The CDR3 sequence is CASSVGYRGGEKLFF. The CDR3 region has the DNA TGTGCCAGCAGCGTAGGGTACAGGGGAGGTGAAAAACTGTTTTTT.

The rearrangement joins TRBV7-9 to TRBJ2-7; a weak D match, TRBD1 (6 bases). Germline V CDR1 and CDR2: SEHNR, FQNEAQ (reference sequence). Trimming cost V 1 base and J 0 bases, with 7 bases left between them. This CDR3 contains 14 residues. The CDR3 is CASSLEGGSYEQYF. The CDR3 DNA reads TGTGCCAGCAGCTTAGAAGGGGGCTCCTACGAGCAGTACTTC.

This rearrangement joins TRBV4-2 to TRBJ2-7; a possible D gene is TRBD1 (5 bases). Germline V gene sequence: CDR1 LGHNA, CDR2 YNFKEQ. V lost 0 bases, J lost 8 bases, and 17 bases lay in between. The CDR3 has 15 amino acids. CDR3 protein: CASSQEGAGNRQQYF. The CDR3 nucleotides are TGTGCCAGCAGCCAAGAGGGTGCAGGGAATAGGCAGCAGTACTTC.

The chain employs TRBV10-1 and TRBJ1-1; D gene ambiguous. From germline, CDR1 is WNHNN and CDR2 SYGVQD (reference sequence). This CDR3 is 13 amino acids long. Trimming removed 0 bases at V and 2 bases at J, with 4 bases between. Here the CDR3 DNA reads TGCGCCAGCAGTGAGTCCTTCAACACTGAAGCTTTCTTT. This gives the protein CASSESFNTEAFF.

The DNA for the CDR3 is TGCGCCAGCAGTCGCGGGGCCTCCTACAATGAGCAGTTCTTC. It translates to CASSRGASYNEQFF. This sequence joins TRBV10-2 and TRBJ2-1; possibly TRBD2 for D (6 bases). The CDR3 spans 14 residues. From germline, CDR1 is WSHSY and CDR2 SAAADI. Deletions cut 5 bases from V and 0 bases from J, with 8 bases between.